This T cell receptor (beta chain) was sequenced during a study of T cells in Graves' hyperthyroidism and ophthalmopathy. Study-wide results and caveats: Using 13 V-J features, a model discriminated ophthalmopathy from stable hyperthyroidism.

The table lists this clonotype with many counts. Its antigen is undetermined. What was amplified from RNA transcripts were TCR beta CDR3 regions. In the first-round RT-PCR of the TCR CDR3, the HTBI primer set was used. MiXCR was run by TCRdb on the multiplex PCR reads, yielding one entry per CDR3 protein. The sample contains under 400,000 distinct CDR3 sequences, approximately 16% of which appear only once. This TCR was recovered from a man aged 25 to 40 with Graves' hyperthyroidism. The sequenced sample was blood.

CDR3 protein: CASSSDSPYGYTF. The CDR3 DNA reads TGTGCCAGCAGTTCCGACAGCCCCTATGGCTACACCTTC. The chain has TRBV12-3 or TRBV12-4 and TRBJ1-2, with D maybe TRBD1 (5 bases). V was clipped by 4 bases and J by 4 bases, with 10 bases between them. The CDR3 has 13 amino acids.